The table lists the clone carrying this T cell receptor beta chain with a few counts. Its target is not known. V lost 8 bases and J 6 bases, leaving 10 bases between the germline ends. Germline V gene sequence: CDR1 LNHDA, CDR2 SQIVND (reference sequence). The CDR3 extends over 11 amino acids. The repertoire was sequenced with immunoSEQ multiplex PCR; TCRdb's copy has only in-frame clones and lacks some. This table has 500 or so clones, around two fifths appearing once. This specimen belongs to a study of T cells in localized non-small cell lung cancer. General study points: Only one tumor region was sequenced, so heterogeneity remains possible. Median detection of top 100 tumor clones in adjacent lung was around 57 clones. With higher T cell density in blood came longer overall survival. Maximal T cell clonality occurred in uninvolved adjacent lung, with tumor ranking below it.

This material consisted of lung tumor tissue, taken before any cancer treatment. This TCR was recovered from a female donor of 60 years or more with stage I lung adenocarcinoma. The chain carries TRBV19 and TRBJ1-1; D not resolved. CDR3 DNA sequence: TGTGCCAGTGTACGGAGGGCTGAAGCTTTCTTT. This codes for CASVRRAEAFF.